The 29 T cell receptor beta chains below were found in one sample sequenced in a study of T-cell reconstitution after alpha-beta-depleted transplantation in children. Library preparation (for TCRbeta) was performed with unique molecular identifiers. TCRdb re-called the PCR reads through MiXCR, storing one row per CDR3 protein. The repertoire consists of some 640,000 distinct CDR3 sequences, with 15% to 20% occurring once and the leading ten covering around 0.96%. Sequencing used PBMCs from the stem cell graft donor, obtained from the stem cell graft. The receptors here all came from a human donor who donated a stem cell graft to a child with acute myeloid leukemia.

This clonotype was seen more than once but under ten times. V gene TRBV4-1 combines with J gene TRBJ1-5; D gene uncertain. Trimming shortened V by 1 base and J by 8 bases, and 9 bases separated the two germline ends. The CDR3 totals 13 residues. The germline V gene encodes CDR1 MGHRA and CDR2 YSYEKL. CDR3 sequence reads: CASSQAVSEPQHF. The CDR3 DNA reads TGCGCCAGCAGCCAAGCAGTATCTGAGCCCCAGCATTTT.

Many counts were recorded for this clonotype. In nucleotides, the CDR3 is TGCGGTGGACTATCCCACTCCTACAATGAGCAGTTCTTC. Amino acids: CGGLSHSYNEQFF. The chain joins TRBV20-1 to TRBJ2-1; D possibly corresponds to TRBD2 (6 bases). The CDR3 totals 13 residues. Germline CDR1 and CDR2: DFQATT and SNEGSKA (reference sequence).

This clonotype has ten or more counts. The gene calls are TRBV12-3 or TRBV12-4 and TRBJ1-1; no firm D call. There are 14 residues in the CDR3. Trimming took off 5 bases at V and 3 bases at J, with 13 bases between the two ends. CDR3 sequence reads: CASSPRPDHTEAFF. The CDR3 DNA follows: TGTGCCAGCAGTCCTCGACCGGACCACACTGAAGCTTTCTTT.

The genes are TRBV13 and TRBJ1-1, with D unresolved. Between the trimmed V and J ends, which lost 5 bases and 4 bases, there was a span of 14 bases. CDR3 size: 14 residues. The V gene's germline CDR1 is PRHDT and CDR2 FYEKMQ (reference sequence). CDR3 nucleotides: TGTGCCAGCAGCCCCCGGATGCCTGGCACTGAAGCTTTCTTT. Amino acids: CASSPRMPGTEAFF.

The table lists this clonotype with a few counts. The V call is TRBV12-3 or TRBV12-4, the J call TRBJ2-4; D not resolved. V was trimmed by 6 bases and J by 9 bases, leaving 15 bases between them. The CDR3 length is 13 residues. In nucleotides, the CDR3 is TGTGCCAGCAGCCTCCCGCCTGATACCATTCAGTACTTC. Translated, it gives CASSLPPDTIQYF.

This clonotype was seen more than once but under ten times. The J gene is TRBJ2-1, the V gene TRBV12-3 or TRBV12-4; no reliable D call. V lost 5 bases and J 10 bases, leaving 18 bases between the germline ends. CDR3 length equals 14 residues. CDR3 bases: TGTGCCAGCAGTCCTCTTCCCGCCCTAGACGAGCAGTTCTTC. Protein sequence: CASSPLPALDEQFF.

Ten or more counts support this clonotype. The CDR3 protein is CSVPQPTGELFF. CDR3 sequence (DNA): TGCAGCGTTCCACAGCCTACCGGGGAGCTGTTTTTT. The chain uses TRBV29-1 and TRBJ2-2; D remains ambiguous. The V and J ends lost 5 bases and 5 bases respectively, with 9 bases between them. The CDR3 has 12 residues. Per germline, CDR1 SQVTM and CDR2 ANQGSEA.

This clonotype was counted a few times. The chain has TRBV12-3 or TRBV12-4 and TRBJ2-7, with D possibly matching TRBD1 (7 bases). Trimming pared 6 bases from V and 3 bases from J, leaving 15 bases between. This CDR3 comprises 14 residues. The CDR3 here is CASSSQGGIYEQYF. The CDR3 DNA reads TGTGCCAGCAGCTCCCAGGGGGGCATCTACGAGCAGTACTTC.

This clonotype was seen only a few times. J is TRBJ1-6 and V is TRBV10-3, with D maybe TRBD1 (6 bases). CDR1 and CDR2 from the germline V gene are ENHRY and SYGVKD. Trimming stripped 7 bases from V and 2 bases from J, with 24 bases between. The CDR3 covers 19 residues. Here the CDR3 DNA reads TGTGCCATCATGGCCCGGGACAACAAAAGGGGGACCTATAATTCACCCCTCCACTTT. Translating it yields CAIMARDNKRGTYNSPLHF.

This clonotype was recorded at least ten times. CDR3 sequence reads: CASRGGAVSEQFF. The CDR3 region has the DNA TGTGCCAGCAGGGGAGGGGCCGTGAGTGAGCAGTTCTTC. This chain joins TRBV5-5 and TRBJ2-1; 7 bases fit TRBD2. The junction had 8 bases not matched to a gene; V was cut back by 5 bases and J by 9 bases. This CDR3 region has 13 residues. CDR1 and CDR2 (germline): SGHKS, YYEKEE (reference sequence). The complete variable domain, with remaining parts taken from reference TRBV5-5 and TRBJ2-1, reads DAGVTQSPTHLIKTRGQQVTLRCSPISGHKSVSWYQQVLGQGPQFIFQYYEKEERGRGNFPDRFSARQFPNYSSELNVNALLLGDSALYLCASRGGAVSEQFFGPGTRLTVL.

The V and J genes are TRBV27 and TRBJ1-3; no reliable D call. Trimming removed 3 bases at V and 2 bases at J, with 11 bases between. CDR3 length equals 15 residues. Germline CDR1 and CDR2: MNHEY and SMNVEV (reference sequence). The CDR3 nucleotides are TGTGCCAGCAGTTTCGGCTCCGGGGCTGGAAACACCATATATTTT. Its protein product is CASSFGSGAGNTIYF.

This rearrangement joins TRBV5-5 to TRBJ2-5, with D possibly being TRBD1 (5 bases). Between the trimmed V and J ends, which lost 3 bases and 5 bases, there was a span of 14 bases. Germline CDR1 is SGHKS and CDR2 is YYEKEE (reference sequence). This CDR3 region has 14 residues. The DNA of the CDR3 is TGTGCCAGCAGCTCCCCTGGGGCTACGGAGACCCAGTACTTC. This encodes CASSSPGATETQYF.

This clonotype was seen at least ten times. The chain is built from TRBV20-1 and TRBJ2-5, with TRBD2 matching 11 bases. J was trimmed by 4 bases and V by 4 bases; bases with no gene match: 8. Germline values: CDR1 DFQATT, CDR2 SNEGSKA (reference sequence). The length of the CDR3 is 15 residues. CDR3: CSATPRTSGGETQYF. CDR3 DNA sequence: TGCAGTGCTACTCCCCGTACTAGCGGGGGAGAGACCCAGTACTTC.

The chain joins TRBV20-1 to TRBJ1-5; the D is unclear. V was pared by 3 bases and J by 5 bases, with 14 bases between. This CDR3 region has 14 residues. Germline CDR1 and CDR2: DFQATT and SNEGSKA (reference sequence). This chain's CDR3 is CSASKSRNDQPQHF. The CDR3 DNA reads as TGCAGTGCTAGTAAGTCCCGTAATGATCAGCCCCAGCATTTT.

This clonotype was seen at least ten times. The V call is TRBV20-1, the J call TRBJ1-1; D unclear. Per the germline V gene, CDR1 is DFQATT and CDR2 is SNEGSKA (reference sequence). The CDR3 consists of 10 residues. V gave up 3 bases and J gave up 4 bases, with 3 bases separating them. The CDR3 DNA reads TGCAGTGCTAGCGGCACTGAAGCTTTCTTT. It is translated as CSASGTEAFF.

This clonotype has more than one count but fewer than ten. This chain uses TRBV4-1 with TRBJ1-1; weak D call: TRBD1 (6 bases). This CDR3 is built from 13 residues. Germline V gene lookup returns CDR1 MGHRA and CDR2 YSYEKL. V lost 0 bases and J 11 bases, leaving 13 bases between the germline ends. CDR3 nucleotide sequence: TGCGCCAGCAGCCAAGAAGGGACACAGTTGGCTTTCTTT. Translated, it gives CASSQEGTQLAFF.

This clonotype occurred a few times. This chain links TRBV5-1 with TRBJ2-5; D unclear. V shed 2 bases and J shed 3 bases, with 14 bases lying between them. The CDR3 is 15 residues long. In germline, CDR1 is SGHRS, CDR2 YFSETQ. This CDR3 is CASSFLAASKETQYF. For the CDR3, the DNA is TGCGCCAGCAGCTTCCTGGCGGCGTCAAAAGAGACCCAGTACTTC.

This clonotype appeared many times. V and J are TRBV5-6 and TRBJ1-1; no definite D call. The CDR3 is 13 amino acids. V lost 0 bases and J lost 3, with 6 bases in between. Germline-derived CDR1 and CDR2 are SGHDT and YYEEEE. The DNA for the CDR3 is TGTGCCAGCAGCTTGGAGATGGACACTGAAGCTTTCTTT. This gives the protein CASSLEMDTEAFF. The full variable domain, rest sourced from reference TRBV5-6 and TRBJ1-1, is DAGVTQSPTHLIKTRGQQVTLRCSPKSGHDTVSWYQQALGQGPQFIFQYYEEEERQRGNFPDRFSGHQFPNYSSELNVNALLLGDSALYLCASSLEMDTEAFFGQGTRLTVV.

The rearrangement joins TRBV4-1 to TRBJ2-2; TRBD1 matches 7 bases. Germline CDR1 MGHRA, CDR2 YSYEKL. This CDR3 is 15 amino acids long. V was pared by 5 bases and J by 1 base, with 4 bases of the junction left unmatched. CDR3: CASSTRTGNTGELFF. The CDR3 nucleotides read TGCGCCAGCAGCACCCGGACAGGGAACACCGGGGAGCTGTTTTTT.

This chain connects TRBV5-1 to TRBJ2-7, with D perhaps matching TRBD1 (5 bases). CDR3 length: 14 amino acids. Trimming took off 0 bases at V and 7 bases at J, with 14 bases between the two ends. CDR1 and CDR2 (germline): SGHRS, YFSETQ. The CDR3 nucleotides read TGCGCCAGCAGCTTGGACAGGACAATCGGAGAGCAGTACTTC. It codes for CASSLDRTIGEQYF.

Only a few counts were recorded for this clonotype. This rearrangement joins TRBV5-1 to TRBJ2-2; D not resolved. Trimming removed 6 bases from V and 3 bases from J, with 6 bases in between. CDR3 length equals 12 residues. Germline CDR1 SGHRS, CDR2 YFSETQ. CDR3 sequence (DNA): TGCGCCAGCACGCTGGACACCGGGGAGCTGTTTTTT. It is translated as CASTLDTGELFF.

The chain combines TRBV5-4 with TRBJ2-3; D remains ambiguous. The CDR3 runs 16 residues. Germline loops: CDR1 SGHNT, CDR2 YYREEE (reference sequence). V lost 0 bases and J lost 2, with 13 bases in between. The DNA for the CDR3 is TGTGCCAGCAGCTTGGACCGATCGCACTTCACAGATACGCAGTATTTT. Its protein is CASSLDRSHFTDTQYF. The whole variable domain, remainder taken from reference TRBV5-4 and TRBJ2-3, is ETGVTQSPTHLIKTRGQQVTLRCSSQSGHNTVSWYQQALGQGPQFIFQYYREEENGRGNFPPRFSGLQFPNYSSELNVNALELDDSALYLCASSLDRSHFTDTQYFGPGTRLTVL.

In its sample, this clonotype was seen many times. V and J are TRBV4-3 and TRBJ2-3; a possible D gene is TRBD2 (5 bases). The V gene lost 4 bases and the J gene lost 0 bases, with 14 bases spanning the gap. The V gene's germline CDR1 is LGHNA and CDR2 YSLEER. The length of the CDR3 is 16 residues. The CDR3 DNA sequence: TGCGCCAGCAGCCCGACTACCGGTACTAGCACAGATACGCAGTATTTT. It is translated as CASSPTTGTSTDTQYF.

The chain links TRBV20-1 to TRBJ2-1; 16 bases agree with TRBD2. The germline CDR1 and CDR2 sequences are DFQATT and SNEGSKA (reference sequence). The CDR3 runs 16 residues. Trimming removed 1 base from V and 15 bases from J; junction bases left unmatched: 12. The CDR3, as DNA: TGCAGTGCTAGAGTCCAGGGACTAGCGGGGGGGCTGAGCATGTTCTTC. Protein product: CSARVQGLAGGLSMFF.

This clonotype was counted between two and nine times. The chain recombines TRBV4-1 with TRBJ2-1; weak D call: TRBD2 (5 bases). CDR1 is MGHRA and CDR2 is YSYEKL in the germline V gene. This CDR3 is built from 17 residues. V was shortened by 3 bases and J by 0 bases, with 15 bases between the two germline ends. CDR3 bases: TGCGCCAGCAGCCAGAGAGCGGCGTTAATCTCCTACAATGAGCAGTTCTTC. Translating it yields CASSQRAALISYNEQFF.

This clonotype was recorded many times. J is TRBJ2-7 and V is TRBV20-1; 10 bases are shared with TRBD1. This CDR3 comprises 13 residues. Per germline, CDR1 DFQATT and CDR2 SNEGSKA (reference sequence). V was pared by 5 bases and J by 4 bases, with 5 bases of the junction left unmatched. The CDR3 reads CSASGQGVYEQYV. The CDR3, as DNA: TGCAGTGCTTCCGGACAGGGGGTATACGAGCAGTACGTC.

The CDR3 loop is CASSEGRTPGEQFF. CDR3 nucleotide sequence: TGTGCCAGCAGTGAGGGGCGGACGCCGGGTGAGCAGTTCTTC. V and J are TRBV6-1 and TRBJ2-1, with D possibly TRBD1 on 5 matching bases. There are 14 residues in the CDR3. V shed 3 bases and J shed 9 bases, with 15 bases lying between them. Germline loops: CDR1 MNHNS, CDR2 SASEGT.

This clonotype appeared a few times. This chain joins TRBV30 and TRBJ1-1, with 11 bases identical to TRBD1. The V segment lost 3 bases and the J segment 4 bases; nucleotides outside the gene matches: 4. There are 14 residues in the CDR3. Germline lookup yields CDR1 GTSNPN and CDR2 SVGIG (reference sequence). The CDR3 DNA follows: TGTGCCTGGAGGAAAGGACAGGGGGCCACTGAAGCTTTCTTT. Its translation: CAWRKGQGATEAFF. Drawing the rest from reference TRBV30 and TRBJ1-1, the complete variable domain is SQTIHQWPATLVQPVGSPLSLECTVEGTSNPNLYWYRQAAGRGLQLLFYSVGIGQISSEVPQNLSASRPQDRQFILSSKKLLLSDSGFYLCAWRKGQGATEAFFGQGTRLTVV.

This clonotype came up many times. The rearrangement uses TRBV5-5 and TRBJ1-2; D gene uncertain. CDR1 is SGHKS and CDR2 is YYEKEE in the germline V gene (reference sequence). Trimming left V 0 bases short and J 7 bases short, with 16 bases between. The CDR3 contains 15 residues. The CDR3 nucleotides are TGTGCCAGCAGCTTGGTCGGGAGGGCTCAATCTGGCTACACCTTC. Translated, it gives CASSLVGRAQSGYTF.